This passage covers 32 T cell receptor beta chains from one sample sequenced in a study of T cells in Graves' hyperthyroidism and ophthalmopathy. RNA transcripts yielded amplified TCR beta CDR3 regions. An initial round of RT-PCR targeting the TCR CDR3 relied on the HTBI primer set. TCRdb recomputed calls from the multiplex PCR reads with MiXCR, one row per CDR3 protein. This table holds a few hundred thousand distinct CDR3 sequences, around 16% found once. The source material was blood. These receptors originate from a woman younger than 45 with Graves' hyperthyroidism.

In this sample, this clonotype turned up a few times. The CDR3 DNA follows: TGTGCCAGCAGTTTAAGGGGGGCAGGGCTCAATCAGCCCCAGCATTTT. Translating it yields CASSLRGAGLNQPQHF. The V and J genes are TRBV28 and TRBJ1-5; D possibly corresponds to TRBD1 (6 bases). V dropped 2 bases and J dropped 3 bases, with 14 bases sitting between them. Germline values: CDR1 MDHEN, CDR2 SYDVKM. This CDR3 is built from 16 residues.

The V and J genes are TRBV5-4 and TRBJ2-7; D possibly corresponds to TRBD2 (5 bases). The CDR3 spans 14 residues. Trimming pared 4 bases from V and 5 bases from J, leaving 16 bases between. From germline, CDR1 is SGHNT and CDR2 YYREEE (reference sequence). The CDR3 region has the DNA TGTGCCAGCAGCCTAGGAGGAAACAGCGACGAGCAGTACTTC. Protein product: CASSLGGNSDEQYF.

The table lists this clonotype with many counts. The chain joins TRBV5-1 to TRBJ2-7, with 12 bases that match TRBD2. The CDR3 loop spans 15 amino acids. Germline V gene data show CDR1 as SGHRS and CDR2 as YFSETQ. V was clipped by 0 bases and J by 4 bases; unmatched bases: 2. DNA for the CDR3: TGCGCCAGCAGCTTGGGGACTAGCGGGAAGTACGAGCAGTACTTC. It yields the protein CASSLGTSGKYEQYF.

There are many counts of this clonotype. V usage is TRBV7-2 and J usage is TRBJ2-7; 8 bases line up with TRBD2. Germline lookup yields CDR1 SGHTA and CDR2 FQGNSA. The V segment lost 3 bases and the J segment 3 bases; nucleotides outside the gene matches: 7. This CDR3 spans 15 amino acids. CDR3 nucleotides: TGTGCCAGCAGCTTTCTCGGGAGGGGGGACTACGAGCAGTACTTC. Translated, it gives CASSFLGRGDYEQYF.

V is TRBV5-1 and J is TRBJ1-3; D is uncertain. V shed 2 bases and J shed 0 bases, with 6 bases lying between them. Germline V lookup: CDR1 SGHRS, CDR2 YFSETQ. This CDR3 region has 14 residues. The CDR3 protein is CASSFDNSGNTIYF. The CDR3 DNA reads TGCGCCAGCAGCTTTGATAACTCTGGAAACACCATATATTTT.

This clonotype was seen only a few times. The chain has TRBV12-5 and TRBJ2-2; TRBD1 is a possible D gene (5 bases). V lost 7 bases and J 5 bases, leaving 11 bases between the germline ends. The CDR3 spans 13 residues. The germline V gene has CDR1 LGHNT and CDR2 FRNRAP. In DNA form, the CDR3 reads TGTGCTAGTGCGGCAGGGATGACCGGGGAGCTGTTTTTT. Translation: CASAAGMTGELFF.

In this sample, this clonotype turned up many times. V usage is TRBV20-1 and J usage is TRBJ1-2; D is ambiguous. The length of the CDR3 is 17 residues. The V end lost 0 bases, the J end lost 1 base, and 18 bases lay between the germline ends. Per germline, CDR1 DFQATT and CDR2 SNEGSKA (reference sequence). CDR3 in DNA: TGCAGTGCTAGAGATCCGGCTGGCACGGCCTATAACTATGGCTACACCTTC. It encodes CSARDPAGTAYNYGYTF.

This clonotype has ten or more counts. The chain uses TRBV12-3 or TRBV12-4 and TRBJ1-6, with D perhaps TRBD1 (6 bases). V dropped 3 bases and J dropped 9 bases, with 12 bases sitting between them. The CDR3 extends over 14 amino acids. Here the CDR3 reads CASSFGQTPSPLHF. The CDR3 DNA is TGTGCCAGCAGTTTCGGACAGACACCTTCACCCCTCCACTTT.

This clonotype was counted ten times or more. The chain is built from TRBV5-1 and TRBJ2-3; TRBD1 agrees at 7 bases. The CDR3 is 16 residues long. From germline, CDR1 is SGHRS and CDR2 YFSETQ. V shed 4 bases, J shed 2 bases, and the junction held 10 bases outside the gene matches. CDR3 coding DNA: TGCGCCAGCAGCCAAGTGGACAGGACCAACACAGATACGCAGTATTTT. Amino acids: CASSQVDRTNTDTQYF.

Remarks on this clonotype: Mismatch with germline at one junction end may stem from a read error. This chain uses TRBV3-1 with TRBJ1-2; D might be TRBD1 (6 bases). The germline CDR1 and CDR2 sequences are LGHDT and YNNKEL (reference sequence). The CDR3 has 13 residues. CDR3 DNA: TGTGCCGGCAGCCAAGGCAGGGGCTATGGCTACACCTTC. This codes for CAGSQGRGYGYTF.

In this sample, this clonotype turned up once. The rearrangement joins TRBV6-5 to TRBJ2-3; D perhaps matches TRBD2 (5 bases). The germline gives CDR1 MNHEY, CDR2 SVGAGI. V was shortened by 4 bases and J by 0 bases, with 14 bases between the two germline ends. The CDR3 consists of 16 residues. Written as DNA, the CDR3 is TGTGCCAGCAGTTTGCTAGCTTCCGTTAGCACAGATACGCAGTATTTT. It yields the protein CASSLLASVSTDTQYF.

This sequence joins TRBV3-1 and TRBJ1-3, with TRBD1 as a possible D gene (6 bases). This CDR3 region has 15 residues. The ends were cut back, 1 base at V and 2 bases at J, with 9 bases in the middle. Germline loops: CDR1 LGHDT, CDR2 YNNKEL (reference sequence). CDR3 residues: CASSQARGAGNTIYF. The CDR3 DNA sequence: TGTGCCAGCAGCCAAGCAAGGGGGGCTGGAAACACCATATATTTT.

This clonotype came up a few times. The chain is built from TRBV30 and TRBJ1-2; D might be TRBD1 (6 bases). This CDR3 spans 13 amino acids. Trimming cost V 8 bases and J 7 bases, with 20 bases left between them. Germline lookup yields CDR1 GTSNPN and CDR2 SVGIG (reference sequence). The CDR3 loop is CAKDSDLFSGYTF. The DNA for the CDR3 is TGTGCCAAGGACAGTGATCTCTTTTCTGGCTACACCTTC.

In its sample, this clonotype was seen many times. V and J are TRBV11-2 and TRBJ2-5; D remains ambiguous. The germline V gene encodes CDR1 SGHAT and CDR2 FQNNGV. Trimming cost V 5 bases and J 5 bases, with 12 bases left between them. The CDR3 is made up of 13 amino acids. CDR3 amino acids: CASSHEVLETQYF. The CDR3 coding sequence is TGTGCCAGCAGCCATGAAGTATTGGAGACCCAGTACTTC.

The table lists this clonotype with many counts. The rearrangement uses TRBV28 and TRBJ2-1; TRBD1 aligns across 8 bases. This CDR3 has 16 amino acids. With 6 bases clipped from V and 3 bases from J, the junction kept 10 bases outside the gene matches. Germline V gene sequence: CDR1 MDHEN, CDR2 SYDVKM. The CDR3 loop is CASSRTYRGFYNEQFF. The CDR3 nucleotides are TGTGCCAGCAGCCGAACGTACAGGGGGTTCTACAATGAGCAGTTCTTC.

This clonotype appeared many times. The chain joins TRBV7-2 to TRBJ2-7; TRBD2 might be the D (5 bases). V lost 5 bases to trimming and J lost 5 bases, with 22 bases between them. The germline V gene encodes CDR1 SGHTA and CDR2 FQGNSA. There are 16 residues in the CDR3. The CDR3 nucleotides read TGTGCCAGCAGCGAACCCCTTCGGGGAAATAGGGACGAGCAGTACTTC. It codes for CASSEPLRGNRDEQYF. The variable domain in full, completed from reference TRBV7-2 and TRBJ2-7, reads GAGVSQSPSNKVTEKGKDVELRCDPISGHTALYWYRQSLGQGLEFLIYFQGNSAPDKSGLPSDRFSAERTGGSVSTLTIQRTQQEDSAVYLCASSEPLRGNRDEQYFGPGTRLTVT.

This clonotype was detected a few times. The rearrangement links TRBV20-1 to TRBJ1-6; no clear D gene. V lost 6 bases and J lost 6, with 9 bases in between. There are 12 residues in the CDR3. Germline V lookup: CDR1 DFQATT, CDR2 SNEGSKA (reference sequence). The CDR3 DNA follows: TGCAGTGCCCGAGCGGTTAATTCACCCCTCCACTTT. This translates into CSARAVNSPLHF.

This clonotype was recorded at least ten times. The V call is TRBV30, the J call TRBJ2-3, with no clear D. CDR1 is GTSNPN, CDR2 SVGIG, per germline (reference sequence). This CDR3 has 13 residues. The V gene lost 1 base and the J gene lost 0 bases, with 5 bases spanning the gap. In DNA form, the CDR3 reads TGTGCCTGGAGTGGCGGCAGCACAGATACGCAGTATTTT. This codes for CAWSGGSTDTQYF.

The chain has TRBV9 and TRBJ1-2, with TRBD1 as a possible D gene (5 bases). The CDR3 sequence is 14 residues long. Germline V gives CDR1 SGDLS, CDR2 YYNGEE. Trimming shortened V by 5 bases and J by 2 bases, and 13 bases separated the two germline ends. The CDR3 here is CASRGDGKNYGYTF. The CDR3 DNA is TGTGCCAGCAGGGGGGACGGCAAAAACTATGGCTACACCTTC.

This clonotype showed up many times. V is TRBV3-1 and J is TRBJ2-7; TRBD2 matches 9 bases. There are 15 residues in the CDR3. The V gene's germline CDR1 is LGHDT and CDR2 YNNKEL (reference sequence). With V trimmed by 1 base and J by 4 bases, 5 bases remained unmatched. CDR3 sequence: CASSQGSGGRYEQYF. Written as DNA, the CDR3 is TGTGCCAGCAGCCAAGGTAGCGGGGGACGGTACGAGCAGTACTTC.

The V and J genes are TRBV7-2 and TRBJ2-7, with D possibly being TRBD1 or TRBD2 (5 bases each). Germline CDR1 and CDR2: SGHTA and FQGNSA. V gave up 0 bases and J gave up 9 bases, with 21 bases separating them. The CDR3 spans 16 residues. CDR3 sequence (DNA): TGTGCCAGCAGCTTAGCGGGAACCATTCGGGGCTCGCGGCAGTACTTC. Translating it yields CASSLAGTIRGSRQYF. The whole variable domain, filled in from reference TRBV7-2 and TRBJ2-7, reads GAGVSQSPSNKVTEKGKDVELRCDPISGHTALYWYRQSLGQGLEFLIYFQGNSAPDKSGLPSDRFSAERTGGSVSTLTIQRTQQEDSAVYLCASSLAGTIRGSRQYFGPGTRLTVT.

This clonotype was seen at least ten times. The J gene is TRBJ1-1, the V gene TRBV29-1, with D possibly matching TRBD1 (6 bases). Trimming removed 0 bases from V and 5 bases from J, with 13 bases in between. Germline lookup yields CDR1 SQVTM and CDR2 ANQGSEA. This CDR3 is built from 14 residues. The CDR3 DNA follows: TGCAGCGTTGAAGAAAACAGGGAGTTGACTGAAGCTTTCTTT. Its protein product is CSVEENRELTEAFF. The whole variable domain, remainder taken from reference TRBV29-1 and TRBJ1-1, is SAVISQKPSRDICQRGTSLTIQCQVDSQVTMMFWYRQQPGQSLTLIATANQGSEATYESGFVIDKFPISRPNLTFSTLTVSNMSPEDSSIYLCSVEENRELTEAFFGQGTRLTVV.

J is TRBJ1-5 and V is TRBV15, with D perhaps TRBD1 (5 bases). Trimming took 4 bases from V and 4 from J, leaving 23 bases between them. This CDR3 spans 18 amino acids. The germline gives CDR1 LNHNV, CDR2 YYDKDF (reference sequence). The CDR3 DNA is TGTGCCACCAGCACCGAATACGGGACCCAAGCGCGGAATCAGCCCCAGCATTTT. Encoded protein: CATSTEYGTQARNQPQHF.

This clonotype was counted ten times or more. The chain uses TRBV20-1 and TRBJ2-1, with 8 bases fitting TRBD2. Per germline, CDR1 DFQATT and CDR2 SNEGSKA (reference sequence). J was trimmed by 0 bases and V by 7 bases; bases with no gene match: 8. The CDR3 covers 15 residues. The CDR3 spells CSVAGSISSYNEQFF. The DNA of the CDR3 is TGCAGTGTAGCGGGATCAATCAGCTCCTACAATGAGCAGTTCTTC.

With regard to this clonotype: Since a much larger clone is just one base distant, this may be a read error. The CDR3 DNA sequence: TGTGCCGGCAAACTACAGGGCGACCTCCTCTACGAGCAGTACTTC. Translation: CAGKLQGDLLYEQYF. V and J are TRBV27 and TRBJ2-7; D is possibly TRBD1 (6 bases). Trimming took off 11 bases at V and 3 bases at J, with 23 bases between the two ends. Germline CDR1 is MNHEY and CDR2 is SMNVEV (reference sequence). The CDR3 loop spans 15 amino acids.

This clonotype was counted ten times or more. The rearrangement joins TRBV20-1 to TRBJ2-4; D uncertain. The CDR3 totals 15 residues. The germline V gene has CDR1 DFQATT and CDR2 SNEGSKA (reference sequence). V lost 5 bases and J 8 bases, leaving 22 bases between the germline ends. The CDR3 bases are TGCAGTGCTGGACGTGTAGGACGAGGCCAGGACATTCAGTACTTC. Translation gives CSAGRVGRGQDIQYF.

This clonotype was counted ten times or more. The rearrangement uses TRBV7-9 and TRBJ2-1; 8 nucleotides agree with TRBD2. CDR1 and CDR2 from the germline V gene are SEHNR and FQNEAQ (reference sequence). There are 13 residues in the CDR3. V shed 3 bases and J 7 bases; nucleotides not matched to a gene: 2. This CDR3 reads CASSFSGANEQFF. CDR3 coding DNA: TGTGCCAGCAGCTTTAGCGGGGCTAATGAGCAGTTCTTC.

The rearrangement uses TRBV19 and TRBJ1-2, with 12 bases aligning to TRBD1. Germline CDR1 reads LNHDA; CDR2 reads SQIVND (reference sequence). CDR3 length: 14 residues. With V trimmed by 5 bases and J by 4 bases, 2 bases remained unmatched. The CDR3 loop reads CASSGDRGPYGYTF. CDR3 DNA sequence: TGTGCCAGTAGTGGGGACAGGGGGCCCTATGGCTACACCTTC.

This clonotype has just a few counts. With a much larger clone just one base away, this may be a read error. The chain carries TRBV18 and TRBJ2-1; no firm D call. Germline V lookup: CDR1 KGHSH, CDR2 LQKENI. The CDR3 runs to 13 residues. V dropped 2 bases and J dropped 9 bases, with 11 bases sitting between them. CDR3 amino acids: CASSPGERPEQFF. The CDR3 DNA sequence: TGTGCCAGCTCACCAGGGGAAAGGCCTGAGCAGTTCTTC.

This clonotype showed up many times. The chain carries TRBV6-2 or TRBV6-3 and TRBJ2-1; TRBD2 is a possible D gene (5 bases). Trimming took off 0 bases at V and 3 bases at J, with 12 bases between the two ends. Germline-derived CDR1 and CDR2 are MNHEY and SVGEGT. The CDR3 spans 16 residues. The CDR3 coding sequence is TGTGCCAGCAGTTACTCGAGAGTAGCGCGCTACAATGAGCAGTTCTTC. This sequence encodes CASSYSRVARYNEQFF.

The CDR3 DNA follows: TGCAGTGCTCCCGGGCCACTAGCGGGAGGCGAGCAGTTCTTC. Amino acid sequence: CSAPGPLAGGEQFF. The chain combines TRBV20-1 with TRBJ2-1; 12 bases line up with TRBD2. Per the germline V gene, CDR1 is DFQATT and CDR2 is SNEGSKA (reference sequence). With V trimmed by 5 bases and J by 10 bases, 9 bases remained unmatched. This CDR3 has 14 amino acids.

The CDR3 DNA is TGTGCCAGCAGTGACCGACTAGCAAACACAGATACGCAGTATTTT. Its protein product is CASSDRLANTDTQYF. J is TRBJ2-3 and V is TRBV6-1; 7 bases fit TRBD2. Trimming cost V 3 bases and J 2 bases; bases outside gene matches: 5. The CDR3 covers 15 residues. Germline V gene lookup returns CDR1 MNHNS and CDR2 SASEGT.